These 24 T cell receptor beta chains were sequenced from one sample in a study of CD8+ T cells in alopecia areata. cDNA reverse transcribed from extracted RNA served as the sequencing template. Data came from immunoSEQ multiplex PCR; TCRdb stores just in-frame clones and leaves some out. The sample yields 150,000 to 200,000 clones, approximately 57% seen once. Documented treatment: oral pan-JAK inhibitor, 5-10 mg twice daily. This specimen was CD4+ T cells sorted from blood, taken at week 24, from a patient treated with tofacitinib. These receptors all come from a human donor with alopecia areata.

This clone appeared a single time. This chain connects TRBV4-1 to TRBJ1-2; D may be TRBD1 (5 bases). Germline V gene lookup returns CDR1 MGHRA and CDR2 YSYEKL. Trimming shortened V by 3 bases and J by 6 bases, and 17 bases separated the two germline ends. CDR3 length: 15 amino acids. The CDR3 sequence is CASSHPPGGLDGYTF. In nucleotides, the CDR3 is TGCGCCAGCAGCCACCCCCCGGGGGGACTAGATGGCTACACCTTC.

The CDR3 loop reads CASRGRGTDTQYF. The DNA of the CDR3 is TGTGCCAGCAGGGGCCGGGGCACAGATACGCAGTATTTT. The J gene is TRBJ2-3, the V gene TRBV7-8; D call uncertain. Between the trimmed V and J ends, which lost 6 bases and 1 base, there was a span of 8 bases. From germline, CDR1 is SGHVS and CDR2 FQNEAQ. The CDR3 loop spans 13 amino acids.

The chain uses TRBV7-9 and TRBJ2-7, with TRBD2 identical over 7 bases. Germline CDR1 and CDR2: SEHNR and FQNEAQ (reference sequence). This CDR3 spans 14 amino acids. J was trimmed by 4 bases and V by 5 bases; bases with no gene match: 8. The CDR3 sequence: CASSHGGSWYEQYF. In DNA form, the CDR3 reads TGTGCCAGCAGCCACGGGGGGAGTTGGTACGAGCAGTACTTC.

In nucleotides, the CDR3 is TGTGCCTGGAGTGTATCCGGGGGTGGGGAGACCCAGTACTTC. Protein sequence: CAWSVSGGGETQYF. The chain employs TRBV30 and TRBJ2-5, with a tentative D call TRBD2 (6 bases). V lost 0 bases to trimming and J lost 5 bases, with 13 bases between them. The CDR3 sequence is 14 residues long. Germline assignment: CDR1 GTSNPN and CDR2 SVGIG (reference sequence).

This chain joins TRBV5-6 and TRBJ2-1; 7 bases align to TRBD1. Trimming cost V 2 bases and J 5 bases; bases outside gene matches: 7. The CDR3 has 15 amino acids. Germline CDR1 is SGHDT and CDR2 is YYEEEE. DNA for the CDR3: TGTGCCAGCAGCTTTCTTGGACAGGAAAACAATGAGCAGTTCTTC. Amino acids: CASSFLGQENNEQFF.

The CDR3 nucleotides are TGTGCCGCCACCCCGGACCACACAGATACGCAGTATTTT. This translates into CAATPDHTDTQYF. V and J are TRBV10-3 and TRBJ2-3; D is undetermined. The CDR3 is 13 amino acids. Per germline, CDR1 ENHRY and CDR2 SYGVKD. Deletions cut 11 bases from V and 2 bases from J, with 14 bases between.

This chain joins TRBV4-1 and TRBJ1-1; D not certain. The CDR3 consists of 15 residues. V lost 1 base and J 2 bases, leaving 11 bases between the germline ends. CDR1 MGHRA and CDR2 YSYEKL come from the germline V gene. CDR3 protein: CASSQGPAANTEAFF. The DNA for the CDR3 is TGCGCCAGCAGCCAAGGGCCCGCTGCTAACACTGAAGCTTTCTTT.

J is TRBJ2-7 and V is TRBV7-3; weak D call: TRBD2 (6 bases). The V and J ends lost 0 bases and 4 bases respectively, with 7 bases between them. The CDR3 runs 13 residues. Germline V gene sequence: CDR1 SGHTA, CDR2 FQGTGA. CDR3 DNA sequence: TGTGCCAGCAGCTTAACGGGGGGATACGAGCAGTACTTC. This encodes CASSLTGGYEQYF.

This chain links TRBV30 with TRBJ2-1; tentative D call: TRBD2 (6 bases). This CDR3 region has 12 residues. The V and J ends lost 0 bases and 9 bases respectively, with 9 bases between them. Germline assignment: CDR1 GTSNPN and CDR2 SVGIG (reference sequence). CDR3 in DNA: TGTGCCTGGAGTGTAACGCGGGGTGAGCAGTTCTTC. Protein sequence: CAWSVTRGEQFF.

The rearrangement joins TRBV7-2 to TRBJ2-7, with D maybe TRBD2 (7 bases). Trimming took 7 bases from V and 2 from J, leaving 18 bases between them. Germline lookup yields CDR1 SGHTA and CDR2 FQGNSA. This CDR3 contains 15 residues. CDR3 protein: CASTSGRGGTYEQYF. CDR3 DNA: TGTGCCAGCACCTCGGGGCGCGGGGGCACCTACGAGCAGTACTTC. The variable domain in full, with the rest retrieved from reference TRBV7-2 and TRBJ2-7, is GAGVSQSPSNKVTEKGKDVELRCDPISGHTALYWYRQSLGQGLEFLIYFQGNSAPDKSGLPSDRFSAERTGGSVSTLTIQRTQQEDSAVYLCASTSGRGGTYEQYFGPGTRLTVT.

This clone has just one count. The CDR3 DNA reads as TGTGCCAGTAGTATTGCAGGGGGCGGTTACGAGCAGTACTTC. Translating gives CASSIAGGGYEQYF. The genes are TRBV19 and TRBJ2-7; TRBD1 matches 8 bases. CDR3 length: 14 residues. The germline V gene has CDR1 LNHDA and CDR2 SQIVND (reference sequence). V shed 3 bases, J shed 4 bases, and the junction held 5 bases outside the gene matches.

The genes are TRBV2 and TRBJ1-5; D is undetermined. Trimming removed 3 bases at V and 2 bases at J, with 8 bases between. The CDR3 sequence is 14 residues long. Germline V gene sequence: CDR1 SNHLY, CDR2 FYNNEI. CDR3 sequence: CASSDPVGNQPQHF. The DNA for the CDR3 is TGTGCCAGCAGTGACCCGGTTGGCAATCAGCCCCAGCATTTT.

The table lists this clone with a few counts. V and J are TRBV5-1 and TRBJ1-2; a possible D gene is TRBD1 (6 bases). The CDR3 loop spans 16 amino acids. Germline V gene lookup returns CDR1 SGHRS and CDR2 YFSETQ. V lost 3 bases and J lost 8, with 23 bases in between. Here the CDR3 DNA reads TGCGCCAGCAGCTCAACACTCGGACAGCCGGGGGAGGGCTACACCTTC. Translation: CASSSTLGQPGEGYTF. The full variable domain, completed using reference TRBV5-1 and TRBJ1-2, is KAGVTQTPRYLIKTRGQQVTLSCSPISGHRSVSWYQQTPGQGLQFLFEYFSETQRNKGNFPGRFSGRQFSNSRSEMNVSTLELGDSALYLCASSSTLGQPGEGYTFGSGTRLTVV.

This sequence joins TRBV7-8 and TRBJ2-3; D might be TRBD1 (6 bases). CDR3 size: 14 residues. V was trimmed by 7 bases and J by 2 bases, leaving 13 bases between them. Germline lookup yields CDR1 SGHVS and CDR2 FQNEAQ. CDR3 coding DNA: TGTGCCAGCACCGTACAGGGTCTCACAGATACGCAGTATTTT. Translated: CASTVQGLTDTQYF.

This CDR3 reads CASSIDPGTEAFF. The CDR3 DNA reads TGTGCCAGTAGTATAGATCCAGGGACTGAAGCTTTCTTT. The rearrangement joins TRBV19 to TRBJ1-1, with D possibly TRBD1 on 5 matching bases. The germline gives CDR1 LNHDA, CDR2 SQIVND (reference sequence). The CDR3 runs 13 residues. V dropped 0 bases and J dropped 5 bases, with 7 bases sitting between them.

The chain joins TRBV4-1 to TRBJ1-6, with TRBD1 matching over 8 bases. CDR3 size: 16 residues. CDR1 MGHRA and CDR2 YSYEKL come from the germline V gene. With 0 bases clipped from V and 7 bases from J, the junction kept 5 bases outside the gene matches. As DNA, the CDR3 is TGCGCCAGCAGCCAAGATTCCCAGGGGGCGAATTCACCCCTCCACTTT. Translated, it gives CASSQDSQGANSPLHF.

V is TRBV29-1 and J is TRBJ2-5; D uncertain. Germline V lookup: CDR1 SQVTM, CDR2 ANQGSEA. The CDR3 has 10 residues. V lost 4 bases to trimming and J lost 5 bases, with 5 bases between them. The CDR3 sequence: CSVGTETQYF. DNA of the CDR3: TGCAGCGTTGGAACGGAGACCCAGTACTTC.

The J gene is TRBJ2-5, the V gene TRBV29-1, with a tentative D call TRBD2 (6 bases). Trimming removed 4 bases at V and 1 base at J, with 13 bases between. CDR3 size: 14 residues. CDR1 is SQVTM, CDR2 ANQGSEA, per germline. The CDR3 DNA reads TGCAGCGTTGTTGGCGGGGTCCGCCAAGAGACCCAGTACTTC. Its translation is CSVVGGVRQETQYF.

The chain links TRBV29-1 to TRBJ2-5; no clear D gene. Trimming shortened V by 6 bases and J by 7 bases, and 18 bases separated the two germline ends. The CDR3 sequence is 13 residues long. Looked up from germline, CDR1 is SQVTM and CDR2 is ANQGSEA. DNA for the CDR3: TGCAGCGTCCGCCCCCCGGGTAGGGCGACCCAGTACTTC. This encodes CSVRPPGRATQYF.

The genes are TRBV19 and TRBJ2-6, with D possibly matching TRBD2 (7 bases). The CDR3 runs to 17 residues. Trimming took off 2 bases at V and 4 bases at J, with 15 bases between the two ends. Germline V gene lookup returns CDR1 LNHDA and CDR2 SQIVND (reference sequence). CDR3 amino acids: CASSIIRGAGGANVLTF. The CDR3 nucleotides are TGTGCCAGTAGTATAATCCGGGGGGCAGGCGGGGCCAACGTCCTGACTTTC.

V usage is TRBV23-1 and J usage is TRBJ2-7; D is unresolved. TRBV23-1 is designated an ORF whose function remains uncertain. The CDR3 is 15 amino acids. V was pared by 0 bases and J by 7 bases, with 16 bases between. The CDR3 nucleotides read TGCGCCAGCAGTCAATCCTTATCAACCGGGTTAGAGCAGTACTTC. It encodes CASSQSLSTGLEQYF.

This clone was recorded once. This rearrangement joins TRBV18 to TRBJ1-2; the D is unclear. V was pared by 3 bases and J by 6 bases, with 8 bases between. The CDR3 length is 12 residues. Germline loops: CDR1 KGHSH, CDR2 LQKENI. CDR3 in DNA: TGTGCCAGCTCACCCCTACGGGATGGCTACACCTTC. Protein: CASSPLRDGYTF.

V and J are TRBV2 and TRBJ2-3; TRBD2 is a possible D gene (5 bases). Trimming shortened V by 7 bases and J by 6 bases, and 14 bases separated the two germline ends. CDR1 and CDR2 (germline): SNHLY, FYNNEI. This CDR3 has 13 residues. The CDR3 spells CASTGRTEDTQYF. CDR3 DNA: TGTGCCAGCACTGGACGGACTGAGGATACGCAGTATTTT.

This clone showed up just a few times. The genes are TRBV14 and TRBJ1-2; TRBD1 matches at 7 bases. The CDR3 consists of 14 residues. Germline values: CDR1 SGHDN, CDR2 FVKESK. V was clipped by 4 bases and J by 4 bases; unmatched bases: 6. In DNA form, the CDR3 reads TGTGCCAGCAGCCGACTCCAGGGGGGCTATGGCTACACCTTC. Protein product: CASSRLQGGYGYTF.